Below are 19 T cell receptor beta chains sequenced from a single sample in a study of spatial heterogeneity in lung cancer. TCRdb reprocessed the 5' RACE reads with MiXCR, giving one entry per CDR3 protein. The table lists 28,000 or so distinct CDR3 sequences, 10% to 15% of them singletons. Noted time point: sample taken at primary tumor resection. Whole RNA came from tumor, nontumor lung or frozen PBMC and was sequenced without being sorted. The sequencing here drew on PBMCs, taken at surgery. The receptors come from a female donor with early-stage non-small cell lung cancer.

This clonotype was counted at least ten times. The rearrangement links TRBV7-2 to TRBJ2-5; D uncertain. The CDR3 has 13 amino acids. Germline CDR1 and CDR2: SGHTA and FQGNSA. The V end was cut by 4 bases, the J end by 5 bases, with 11 bases between. The CDR3 protein is CASSSGLRETQYF. The CDR3 region has the DNA TGTGCCAGCAGCTCCGGCCTGAGGGAGACCCAGTACTTC.

This clonotype has at least ten counts. This rearrangement joins TRBV4-3 to TRBJ2-7; a weak D match, TRBD2 (5 bases). The CDR3 is 15 residues long. V lost 0 bases to trimming and J lost 0 bases, with 9 bases between them. CDR1 LGHNA and CDR2 YSLEER come from the germline V gene. The CDR3 protein is CASSQENGNSYEQYF. The CDR3 DNA reads as TGCGCCAGCAGCCAAGAGAACGGGAACTCCTACGAGCAGTACTTC.

This clonotype was recorded once. V gene TRBV5-1 combines with J gene TRBJ2-3, with TRBD1 as a possible D gene (6 bases). Germline V CDR1 and CDR2: SGHRS, YFSETQ. The germline V and J ends were trimmed by 4 bases and 1 base, with 10 bases remaining between them. The CDR3 has 14 residues. CDR3 region: CASSNRQGTDTQYF. The CDR3 nucleotides are TGCGCCAGCAGCAATAGACAGGGCACAGATACGCAGTATTTT.

This clonotype was recorded a few times. The rearrangement joins TRBV4-3 to TRBJ2-2; possibly TRBD1 for D (6 bases). The CDR3 is made up of 19 amino acids. The germline V gene has CDR1 LGHNA and CDR2 YSLEER. V was shortened by 2 bases and J by 0 bases, with 19 bases between the two germline ends. The CDR3 is CASSQSLGGHNANTGELFF. DNA of the CDR3: TGCGCCAGCAGCCAATCCCTAGGGGGACATAACGCGAACACCGGGGAGCTGTTTTTT.

The rearrangement uses TRBV28 and TRBJ2-3; 8 positions match TRBD2. The V gene end was trimmed by 4 bases and the J gene end by 5 bases; junction bases not matched to a gene: 8. Germline lookup yields CDR1 MDHEN and CDR2 SYDVKM. This CDR3 has 15 residues. For the CDR3, the DNA is TGTGCCAGCAGTTCCGGGACTAGAGGGGGAGATACGCAGTATTTT. Translated: CASSSGTRGGDTQYF.

The chain's CDR3 is CASSLPRRDSLNEQFF. The DNA for the CDR3 is TGTGCCAGCAGTCTCCCCCGGAGGGACAGCTTAAATGAGCAGTTCTTC. V is TRBV27 and J is TRBJ2-1; tentative D call: TRBD1 (7 bases). The germline V gene encodes CDR1 MNHEY and CDR2 SMNVEV (reference sequence). V lost 5 bases to trimming and J lost 7 bases, with 21 bases between them. The CDR3 runs to 16 residues.

In this sample, this clonotype turned up many times. V usage is TRBV10-3 and J usage is TRBJ2-7, with TRBD2 identical over 8 bases. The CDR3 runs 12 residues. Germline loops: CDR1 ENHRY, CDR2 SYGVKD. V lost 5 bases, J lost 5 bases, and 2 bases stayed unmatched. The CDR3 spells CAISKTSDEQYF. The CDR3 region has the DNA TGTGCCATCAGTAAGACTAGCGACGAGCAGTACTTC.

This clonotype has only a few counts. The rearrangement joins TRBV20-1 to TRBJ1-5; 7 bases are a match to TRBD1. Germline V gene sequence: CDR1 DFQATT, CDR2 SNEGSKA (reference sequence). This CDR3 contains 14 residues. Trimming removed 3 bases from V and 3 bases from J; junction bases left unmatched: 5. CDR3 residues: CSARGGQTNQPQHF. In nucleotides, the CDR3 is TGCAGTGCTAGGGGGGGACAGACCAATCAGCCCCAGCATTTT.

This sequence joins TRBV27 and TRBJ1-1; D not certain. Trimming removed 7 bases at V and 1 base at J, with 13 bases between. Germline V CDR1 and CDR2: MNHEY, SMNVEV (reference sequence). This CDR3 region has 14 residues. CDR3 amino acids: CASTRTGENTEAFF. In nucleotides, the CDR3 is TGTGCCAGCACAAGGACCGGCGAGAACACTGAAGCTTTCTTT.

This clonotype was observed a handful of times. One end of the junction does not line up with germline, which may come from a read error. The chain couples TRBV7-7 to TRBJ2-1; TRBD2 matches 8 bases. The CDR3 extends over 13 amino acids. The V gene's germline CDR1 is SSHAT and CDR2 FNYEAQ (reference sequence). The CDR3 sequence: CASSLAGHNEQFF. The CDR3 DNA reads as TGTGCCAGCAGCCTAGCGGGCCACAATGAGCAGTTCTTC. Variable domain in full (rest from reference TRBV7-7 and TRBJ2-1): GAGVSQSPRYKVTKRGQDVTLRCDPISSHATLYWYQQALGQGPEFLTYFNYEAQPDKSGLPSDRFSAERPEGSISTLTIQRTEQRDSAMYRCASSLAGHNEQFFGPGTRLTVL.

This clonotype was observed a handful of times. This chain links TRBV27 with TRBJ2-3, with TRBD2 as a possible D gene (7 bases). Trimming took 0 bases from V and 6 from J, leaving 13 bases between them. The CDR3 length is 15 residues. The germline gives CDR1 MNHEY, CDR2 SMNVEV (reference sequence). In DNA form, the CDR3 reads TGTGCCAGCAGTTTATCCCGGGGGGCTCTCGATACGCAGTATTTT. The encoded protein is CASSLSRGALDTQYF.

This clonotype occurred many times. The rearrangement uses TRBV4-1 and TRBJ2-1; 9 bases map to TRBD2. The junction had 2 bases not matched to a gene; V was cut back by 0 bases and J by 2 bases. The CDR3 is made up of 16 amino acids. The germline V gene encodes CDR1 MGHRA and CDR2 YSYEKL. The CDR3 region has the DNA TGCGCCAGCAGCCAAGATATAGCGGGGGCCTACAATGAGCAGTTCTTC. Protein product: CASSQDIAGAYNEQFF.

This clonotype was observed many times. The V call is TRBV5-1, the J call TRBJ1-4; D uncertain. This CDR3 spans 14 amino acids. CDR1 and CDR2 from the germline V gene are SGHRS and YFSETQ. The V end lost 1 base, the J end lost 2 bases, and 6 bases lay between the germline ends. CDR3 DNA: TGCGCCAGCAGCTTGAAGACGACTAATGAAAAACTGTTTTTT. Its protein product is CASSLKTTNEKLFF.

As to this clonotype: A much more abundant neighbour one base away suggests this may be a read error. The DNA for the CDR3 is TGTGCCAACAGTAGCGACCTCGGGGGGGCCAACGTCCTGACTTTC. Translating it yields CANSSDLGGANVLTF. This chain links TRBV10-3 with TRBJ2-6; D perhaps matches TRBD2 (5 bases). The CDR3 totals 15 residues. Per germline, CDR1 ENHRY and CDR2 SYGVKD.

This sequence joins TRBV2 and TRBJ2-4; maybe TRBD2 (5 bases). Per the germline V gene, CDR1 is SNHLY and CDR2 is FYNNEI. The CDR3 has 15 residues. V gave up 6 bases and J gave up 9 bases, with 21 bases separating them. CDR3 nucleotide sequence: TGTGCCAGCAGCGAAAGGGCGCAGGATGAGGGCATTCAGTACTTC. It is translated as CASSERAQDEGIQYF.

This clonotype was found many times. The chain employs TRBV4-3 and TRBJ2-3; D gene unclear. V was pared by 0 bases and J by 0 bases, with 1 base between. Germline CDR1 and CDR2: LGHNA and YSLEER. This CDR3 has 13 residues. CDR3 sequence (DNA): TGCGCCAGCAGCCAAGATAGCACAGATACGCAGTATTTT. As protein: CASSQDSTDTQYF.

Many counts were recorded for this clonotype. The CDR3 region is CASSLRGTAGANVLTF. In nucleotides, the CDR3 is TGCGCCAGCAGCCTCCGGGGGACGGCCGGGGCCAACGTCCTGACTTTC. The chain uses TRBV5-1 and TRBJ2-6; possibly TRBD2 for D (6 bases). The CDR3 spans 16 residues. Germline loops: CDR1 SGHRS, CDR2 YFSETQ. Deletions cut 4 bases from V and 4 bases from J, with 15 bases between.

This clonotype was detected ten times or more. The chain has TRBV5-1 and TRBJ2-3, with 13 bases matching TRBD2. This CDR3 has 18 amino acids. The germline V gene has CDR1 SGHRS and CDR2 YFSETQ. The ends lost 0 bases at V and 7 bases at J; junction bases unmatched: 11. Here the CDR3 DNA reads TGCGCCAGCAGCTTGGTACTAGCGGGGGGGCCGCCAGCAAATACGCAGTATTTT. Its translation is CASSLVLAGGPPANTQYF.

Only a few counts were recorded for this clonotype. V is TRBV5-1 and J is TRBJ1-1; the D gene is possibly TRBD1 (5 bases). The V and J ends lost 3 bases and 5 bases respectively, with 17 bases between them. CDR1 is SGHRS and CDR2 is YFSETQ in the germline V gene. CDR3 length: 15 amino acids. The CDR3 nucleotides read TGCGCCAGCAGCTCTACCGGGGCCCCTGGAACTGAAGCTTTCTTT. As protein: CASSSTGAPGTEAFF.